This T cell receptor beta chain was obtained from a study of cytomegalovirus exposure and HLA in healthy donors. Study observations and caveats: The analysis excluded some indistinguishable V segments, including TRBV6-2 and TRBV6-3. In a later analysis, V- and J-gene trimming of beta chains associated with a DCLRE1C missense variant, replicated independently.

The CDR3 spans 16 residues. Trimming left V 3 bases short and J 0 bases short, with 9 bases between. From germline, CDR1 is SNHLY and CDR2 FYNNEI. Note on this clone: The antigen is unknown.

It was with 60 Vbeta and 13 Jbeta primers that the PCR ran. Generated by immunoSEQ multiplex PCR, the TCRdb table keeps only in-frame clones and is missing some. The sample lists around 180,000 clones, roughly 82% seen once, with around 0.52% in the top ten. V and J are TRBV2 and TRBJ1-6; D gene uncertain. Sequenced input: PBMCs. The receptor's source is a woman between 45 and 60 years old in good health and CMV-seronegative. CDR3 in DNA: TGTGCCAGCAGTGAGGAGGCGATCTCCTATAATTCACCCCTCCACTTT. Its protein product is CASSEEAISYNSPLHF.